The present T cell receptor (beta chain) was sequenced within a study of T-cell reconstitution after alpha-beta-depleted transplantation in children. The germline V gene encodes CDR1 SQVTM and CDR2 ANQGSEA. The junction had 7 bases not matched to a gene; V was cut back by 1 base and J by 7 bases. CDR3 length equals 14 residues. Unique molecular identifiers were used to barcode this TCRbeta library. TCRdb fed the PCR reads into MiXCR, producing one record per CDR3 protein. The sample has a few hundred thousand distinct CDR3 sequences; roughly 20% are singletons. The specimen was PBMCs from the stem cell graft donor, collected from the stem cell graft. The chain uses TRBV29-1 and TRBJ2-1; 7 nucleotides agree with TRBD1. The sequence was collected from a human donor who donated a stem cell graft to a child with acute myeloid leukemia. CDR3 residues: CSVEVQGQRNEQFF. The CDR3 bases are TGCAGCGTTGAAGTACAGGGGCAAAGGAATGAGCAGTTCTTC.